Following are 13 T cell receptor beta chains from one sample sequenced in a study of T cell responses to AZD1222 COVID-19 vaccine (TCRdb year 2021). Library generation was performed with the immunoSEQ multiplex PCR assay. TCRdb's version of the immuneACCESS table is confined to in-frame rearrangements and falls short of the full clone set. An unresolved V gene accounts for under half of the shortfall where checked; the remainder is of unknown origin. For this sample the table gives 99,000 or so clones, of which about 89% were detected only once. The top ten clones comprise approximately 18% of the sample. Sample time point, as interpreted from the label and publication: baseline before first vaccination. The input for sequencing was peripheral blood, taken on day 0 of AZD1222 vaccination. Receptors originate from an adult in good health.

The chain carries TRBV14 and TRBJ2-7, with 12 bases aligning to TRBD1. The CDR3 sequence is 16 residues long. CDR1 SGHDN and CDR2 FVKESK come from the germline V gene. The trim removed 2 bases at V and 6 bases at J, leaving 8 bases unmatched. The CDR3 coding sequence is TGTGCCAGCAGCCAACTCGCGGGACAGGGGGCCCTCGAGCAGTACTTC. Its protein is CASSQLAGQGALEQYF.

The chain uses TRBV2 and TRBJ2-1; 14 bases are a match to TRBD2. V shed 6 bases, J shed 4 bases, and the junction held 5 bases outside the gene matches. Germline V gene lookup returns CDR1 SNHLY and CDR2 FYNNEI. The CDR3 spans 16 residues. In DNA, the CDR3 is TGTGCCAGCAGGGCCGGGACTAGCGGGGGTTACAATGAGCAGTTCTTC. Translation gives CASRAGTSGGYNEQFF.

The chain uses TRBV28 and TRBJ2-5; 10 positions agree with TRBD1. Trimming took 5 bases from V and 5 from J; bases not matched to a gene: 5. The CDR3 is made up of 14 amino acids. Looked up from germline, CDR1 is MDHEN and CDR2 is SYDVKM. CDR3 in amino acids: CASSTTGGAETQYF. Written as DNA, the CDR3 is TGTGCCAGCAGTACGACAGGGGGCGCGGAGACCCAGTACTTC.

V usage is TRBV27 and J usage is TRBJ1-2, with D uncertain. V shed 4 bases and J shed 0 bases, with 9 bases lying between them. The V gene's germline CDR1 is MNHEY and CDR2 SMNVEV (reference sequence). The CDR3 totals 14 residues. The CDR3 reads CASSSAPTNYGYTF. The CDR3 bases are TGTGCCAGCAGTTCAGCCCCAACTAACTATGGCTACACCTTC.

The chain links TRBV7-9 to TRBJ2-1, with D perhaps matching TRBD2 (7 bases). Trimming removed 4 bases at V and 6 bases at J, with 13 bases between. The CDR3 is made up of 14 amino acids. Per the germline V gene, CDR1 is SEHNR and CDR2 is FQNEAQ (reference sequence). The CDR3 is CASSSRGGSNEQFF. As DNA, the CDR3 is TGTGCCAGCAGCTCGAGGGGGGGCTCCAATGAGCAGTTCTTC.

The rearrangement joins TRBV28 to TRBJ2-5, with 9 bases matching TRBD2. J gave up 2 bases and V 3 bases, and 1 base lay outside the gene matches. Germline V gene sequence: CDR1 MDHEN, CDR2 SYDVKM. This CDR3 is built from 14 residues. The CDR3 bases are TGTGCCAGCAGTTTTACTAGCGGGCAAGAGACCCAGTACTTC. It yields the protein CASSFTSGQETQYF.

The CDR3: CASSLIPGQQYF. The CDR3 nucleotides read TGTGCCAGCAGTCTTATCCCGGGACAGCAGTACTTC. The chain couples TRBV12-3 or TRBV12-4 to TRBJ2-7; D may be TRBD1 or TRBD2 (5 bases each). This CDR3 comprises 12 residues. The V end lost 5 bases, the J end lost 8 bases, and 13 bases lay between the germline ends.

This clone has only one observation. The V gene is TRBV2, the J gene TRBJ1-1; tentative D call: TRBD1 (5 bases). Trimming cost V 6 bases and J 1 base, with 15 bases left between them. The V gene's germline CDR1 is SNHLY and CDR2 FYNNEI. CDR3 size: 15 residues. Here the CDR3 reads CASRPAMGQNTEAFF. The CDR3 DNA is TGTGCCAGCAGGCCGGCGATGGGGCAGAACACTGAAGCTTTCTTT.

This chain uses TRBV19 with TRBJ1-2, with 9 nucleotides matching TRBD1. Trimming removed 6 bases from V and 7 bases from J; junction bases left unmatched: 12. The CDR3 contains 15 residues. The germline V gene encodes CDR1 LNHDA and CDR2 SQIVND (reference sequence). The CDR3 nucleotides read TGTGCCAGTAGCCAGCAACAGGGGGCAAGTGGTGGCTACACCTTC. This sequence encodes CASSQQQGASGGYTF.

V gene TRBV10-1 combines with J gene TRBJ2-7; a weak D match, TRBD1 (5 bases). Trimming took off 0 bases at V and 4 bases at J, with 10 bases between the two ends. Germline-derived CDR1 and CDR2 are WNHNN and SYGVQD (reference sequence). CDR3 size: 14 residues. The CDR3 sequence: CASSESGRGYEQYF. In DNA, the CDR3 is TGCGCCAGCAGTGAGTCGGGAAGGGGATACGAGCAGTACTTC.

This clone was found once. The chain couples TRBV6-1 to TRBJ2-5; the D gene is possibly TRBD2 (6 bases). CDR3 length equals 14 residues. Germline V gives CDR1 MNHNS, CDR2 SASEGT. V was cut by 0 bases and J by 5 bases, with 10 bases left in between. The CDR3 region is CASSEAGGRETQYF. The CDR3 nucleotides are TGTGCCAGCAGTGAAGCCGGGGGACGCGAGACCCAGTACTTC.

The rearrangement joins TRBV7-3 to TRBJ1-1; 8 positions match TRBD1. The CDR3 covers 18 residues. Germline trimming cut 2 bases from V and 2 bases from J; bases unmatched to any gene: 13. The germline CDR1 and CDR2 sequences are SGHTA and FQGTGA. The CDR3 nucleotides are TGTGCCAGCAGCTTAGGCCCCCCTACGACAGGGGCAAACACTGAAGCTTTCTTT. Its protein product is CASSLGPPTTGANTEAFF.

The V gene is TRBV5-1, the J gene TRBJ1-2; tentatively, D is TRBD1 (5 bases). The V gene lost 4 bases and the J gene lost 8 bases, with 15 bases spanning the gap. Germline-derived CDR1 and CDR2 are SGHRS and YFSETQ. The CDR3 is made up of 13 amino acids. CDR3 DNA: TGCGCCAGCAGCGTGGGGGAAGTAGGAGGCTACACCTTC. It codes for CASSVGEVGGYTF.